These 31 T cell receptor beta chains came from one sample sequenced in a study of blood T cell repertoires in COVID-19. Libraries were prepared by immunoSEQ multiplex PCR; TCRdb keeps only in-frame clonotypes and omits some of them. The repertoire consists of about 500,000 clones, with about 89% occurring once and the leading ten covering roughly 8%. The sample was peripheral blood. These receptors were collected from a woman between 50 and 59 years old with COVID-19, enrolled during active disease.

Concerning this clone: The same CDR3 can be traced to other DNA sequences in this sample. The chain links TRBV9 to TRBJ1-5, with D maybe TRBD1 (6 bases). The ends were cut back, 3 bases at V and 2 bases at J, with 6 bases in the middle. The germline V gene has CDR1 SGDLS and CDR2 YYNGEE. The CDR3 has 13 residues. For the CDR3, the DNA is TGTGCCAGCAGCGGACAGGGCAATCAGCCCCAGCATTTT. Translated: CASSGQGNQPQHF.

The rearrangement uses TRBV5-4 and TRBJ2-1; possible D gene TRBD2, 7 bases. Germline CDR1 and CDR2: SGHNT and YYREEE (reference sequence). With 5 bases removed from V and 4 bases from J, the gap between germline ends came to 19 bases. The CDR3 contains 16 residues. CDR3: CASSPEGGDVYNEQFF. The CDR3 DNA is TGTGCCAGCAGTCCTGAGGGGGGGGACGTATACAATGAGCAGTTCTTC. Drawing the rest from reference TRBV5-4 and TRBJ2-1, the complete variable domain is ETGVTQSPTHLIKTRGQQVTLRCSSQSGHNTVSWYQQALGQGPQFIFQYYREEENGRGNFPPRFSGLQFPNYSSELNVNALELDDSALYLCASSPEGGDVYNEQFFGPGTRLTVL.

The J gene is TRBJ2-1, the V gene TRBV7-9; 9 bases are a match to TRBD1. The CDR3 is made up of 19 amino acids. V lost 5 bases, J lost 0 bases, and 14 bases stayed unmatched. CDR1 and CDR2 from the germline V gene are SEHNR and FQNEAQ (reference sequence). The CDR3 region is CASSLPPGTGTPSYNEQFF. CDR3 coding DNA: TGTGCCAGCAGCCTCCCCCCCGGGACAGGGACTCCCTCCTACAATGAGCAGTTCTTC.

The chain links TRBV4-1 to TRBJ1-1; weak D call: TRBD1 (5 bases). The CDR3 covers 17 residues. Germline CDR1 MGHRA, CDR2 YSYEKL. V was pared by 2 bases and J by 1 base, with 17 bases between. CDR3 DNA sequence: TGCGCCAGCAGCCAACCCGGGAGGGGACGGGAGAACACTGAAGCTTTCTTT. Residues: CASSQPGRGRENTEAFF.

The V call is TRBV30, the J call TRBJ2-3; no clear D. V was cut by 2 bases and J by 2 bases, with 8 bases left in between. Germline CDR1 GTSNPN, CDR2 SVGIG (reference sequence). This CDR3 is built from 13 residues. The CDR3 region has the DNA TGTGCCTGGAGTTACGGAGACACAGATACGCAGTATTTT. Its protein product is CAWSYGDTDTQYF.

The chain recombines TRBV10-3 with TRBJ2-3; maybe TRBD1 (7 bases). Germline V gene data show CDR1 as ENHRY and CDR2 as SYGVKD. This CDR3 contains 14 residues. V lost 5 bases and J lost 1, with 10 bases in between. DNA of the CDR3: TGTGCCATCAGTCCCAGGGGGGGCACAGATACGCAGTATTTT. Its translation is CAISPRGGTDTQYF.

The rearrangement links TRBV29-1 to TRBJ2-1, with D unresolved. In germline, CDR1 is SQVTM, CDR2 ANQGSEA. The CDR3 spans 11 residues. The CDR3: CSTVSYNEQFF. The DNA of the CDR3 is TGCTCGACTGTCTCCTACAATGAGCAGTTCTTC.

This rearrangement joins TRBV3-1 (or the pseudogene TRBV3-2) to TRBJ2-1; TRBD1 aligns across 7 bases. This CDR3 contains 15 residues. V lost 3 bases, J lost 3 bases, and 5 bases stayed unmatched. Germline assignment: CDR1 LGHDT and CDR2 YNNKEL (reference sequence). The CDR3 bases are TGTGCCAGCAGCCAGGGACAGAGATACTACAATGAGCAGTTCTTC. Protein product: CASSQGQRYYNEQFF.

The chain is built from TRBV9 and TRBJ1-2; 7 bases line up with TRBD1. Germline CDR1 and CDR2: SGDLS and YYNGEE. The CDR3 runs 16 residues. J lost 0 bases, V lost 2 bases, and 7 bases had no gene match. The CDR3 region has the DNA TGTGCCAGCAGCGTTGGGACAGACGATACTAACTATGGCTACACCTTC. It is translated as CASSVGTDDTNYGYTF.

The chain couples TRBV11-2 to TRBJ1-1, with D hard to call. The V gene lost 4 bases and the J gene lost 6 bases, with 15 bases spanning the gap. The germline gives CDR1 SGHAT, CDR2 FQNNGV. The CDR3 contains 14 residues. The CDR3 sequence: CASSSRRSSAEAFF. The CDR3 nucleotides read TGTGCCAGCAGCTCAAGAAGAAGCTCCGCTGAAGCTTTCTTT.

The chain carries TRBV9 and TRBJ2-7; TRBD2 aligns across 7 bases. CDR1 is SGDLS and CDR2 is YYNGEE in the germline V gene. This CDR3 is 13 amino acids long. Losses at the gene ends were 6 bases for V and 7 bases for J; bases not matched to a gene: 10. The CDR3, as DNA: TGTGCCAGCAACCAAGAGGGAGGGGAGGAGCAGTACTTC. Translation gives CASNQEGGEEQYF.

This clone was picked up a small number of times. The chain joins TRBV28 to TRBJ1-5, with D perhaps TRBD1 (6 bases). V was shortened by 7 bases and J by 3 bases, with 13 bases between the two germline ends. The CDR3 has 14 amino acids. CDR1 is MDHEN, CDR2 SYDVKM, per germline. The CDR3 DNA follows: TGTGCCAGCACCTGGGGGCAGTCCAATCAGCCCCAGCATTTT. Amino acids: CASTWGQSNQPQHF.

The chain carries TRBV5-1 and TRBJ1-2, with 7 bases aligning to TRBD1. This CDR3 contains 13 residues. CDR1 is SGHRS, CDR2 YFSETQ, per germline. The V and J ends lost 4 bases and 7 bases, in that order; junction bases with no gene match: 7. CDR3 nucleotide sequence: TGCGCCAGCAGCCCGACAGGGTCAGGTGGCTACACCTTC. This translates into CASSPTGSGGYTF.

The V and J genes are TRBV18 and TRBJ1-1; the D gene is possibly TRBD1 (5 bases). The ends were cut back, 3 bases at V and 6 bases at J, with 5 bases in the middle. The CDR3 has 11 amino acids. CDR1 and CDR2 from the germline V gene are KGHSH and LQKENI. In nucleotides, the CDR3 is TGTGCCAGCTCACCGGGGCCTGAAGCTTTCTTT. It yields the protein CASSPGPEAFF.

The chain couples TRBV5-1 to TRBJ1-2, with a tentative D call TRBD1 (6 bases). Germline V gene data show CDR1 as SGHRS and CDR2 as YFSETQ. There are 15 residues in the CDR3. V was clipped by 5 bases and J by 4 bases, with 18 bases between them. The CDR3 region is CASRIWAQGFYGYTF. The CDR3 coding sequence is TGCGCCAGCAGGATTTGGGCACAGGGCTTCTATGGCTACACCTTC.

The V call is TRBV30, the J call TRBJ2-1; a possible D gene is TRBD1 (6 bases). Trimming took 0 bases from V and 12 from J, leaving 15 bases between them. In germline, CDR1 is GTSNPN, CDR2 SVGIG (reference sequence). This CDR3 region has 13 residues. CDR3 sequence reads: CAWSVRAGRGQFF. CDR3 DNA: TGTGCCTGGAGTGTACGAGCAGGCAGGGGGCAGTTCTTC.

The V and J genes are TRBV19 and TRBJ2-3; D is undetermined. Trimming shortened V by 4 bases and J by 6 bases, and 5 bases separated the two germline ends. Germline CDR1 reads LNHDA; CDR2 reads SQIVND (reference sequence). The CDR3 totals 11 residues. In DNA form, the CDR3 reads TGTGCCAGTAGTAGCCAGGATACGCAGTATTTT. Translating it yields CASSSQDTQYF. Using reference TRBV19 and TRBJ2-3 for the parts outside the CDR3, the full variable domain is DGGITQSPKYLFRKEGQNVTLSCEQNLNHDAMYWYRQDPGQGLRLIYYSQIVNDFQKGDIAEGYSVSREKKESFPLTVTSAQKNPTAFYLCASSSQDTQYFGPGTRLTVL.

The chain uses TRBV5-8 and TRBJ1-2; D is possibly TRBD1 (6 bases). Trimming pared 4 bases from V and 4 bases from J, leaving 17 bases between. Per the germline V gene, CDR1 is SGHTS and CDR2 is YDEGEE. This CDR3 region has 15 residues. This CDR3 is CASSRGRQAIYGYTF. In nucleotides, the CDR3 is TGTGCCAGCAGCAGAGGGAGACAGGCGATCTATGGCTACACCTTC.

V and J are TRBV11-2 and TRBJ1-1; TRBD1 is a possible D gene (6 bases). Per the germline V gene, CDR1 is SGHAT and CDR2 is FQNNGV. Trimming took off 5 bases at V and 3 bases at J, with 13 bases between the two ends. The CDR3 is made up of 14 amino acids. CDR3 residues: CASSISQGYTEAFF. The DNA of the CDR3 is TGTGCCAGCAGCATATCCCAGGGGTACACTGAAGCTTTCTTT.

The rearrangement links TRBV19 to TRBJ1-5; the match to TRBD1 covers 8 bases. This CDR3 region has 16 residues. The V gene end was trimmed by 8 bases and the J gene end by 0 bases; junction bases not matched to a gene: 9. Germline CDR1 is LNHDA and CDR2 is SQIVND (reference sequence). CDR3 sequence: CASAPTGEYSNQPQHF. In DNA, the CDR3 is TGTGCCAGTGCCCCGACAGGGGAGTATAGCAATCAGCCCCAGCATTTT.

This sequence joins TRBV10-2 and TRBJ1-3; TRBD1 is a possible D gene (6 bases). The CDR3 sequence is 16 residues long. Germline V gene data show CDR1 as WSHSY and CDR2 as SAAADI. The germline V and J ends were trimmed by 0 bases and 8 bases, with 17 bases remaining between them. CDR3 loop: CASSESGRAGDDTIYF. Written as DNA, the CDR3 is TGCGCCAGCAGTGAGTCCGGACGGGCAGGGGATGACACCATATATTTT.

The chain employs TRBV30 and TRBJ2-3; TRBD1 aligns across 7 bases. J was trimmed by 3 bases and V by 4 bases; bases with no gene match: 13. This CDR3 comprises 16 residues. CDR1 is GTSNPN and CDR2 is SVGIG in the germline V gene (reference sequence). In DNA, the CDR3 is TGTGCCTGGACCCCTAGCCGGACAGGTGATACAGATACGCAGTATTTT. Amino acid sequence: CAWTPSRTGDTDTQYF.

This sequence joins TRBV24-1 and TRBJ2-2; a possible D gene is TRBD2 (6 bases). The CDR3 is 16 amino acids. Trimming removed 1 base at V and 4 bases at J, with 12 bases between. Per germline, CDR1 KGHDR and CDR2 SFDVKD. Here the CDR3 DNA reads TGTGCCACCAGTGATTTCCCGGGAGCTACCACCGGGGAGCTGTTTTTT. This sequence encodes CATSDFPGATTGELFF.

The rearrangement joins TRBV18 to TRBJ2-1; maybe TRBD1 (5 bases). This CDR3 is 14 amino acids long. V lost 3 bases, J lost 6 bases, and 12 bases lay in between. Germline values: CDR1 KGHSH, CDR2 LQKENI. The CDR3 reads CASSPPRAINEQFF. CDR3 nucleotides: TGTGCCAGCTCACCCCCCAGGGCCATCAATGAGCAGTTCTTC. The full variable domain, rest sourced from reference TRBV18 and TRBJ2-1, is NAGVMQNPRHLVRRRGQEARLRCSPMKGHSHVYWYRQLPEEGLKFMVYLQKENIIDESGMPKERFSAEFPKEGPSILRIQQVVRGDSAAYFCASSPPRAINEQFFGPGTRLTVL.

This chain connects TRBV2 to TRBJ2-3, with 8 bases aligning to TRBD2. There are 15 residues in the CDR3. Germline V gene lookup returns CDR1 SNHLY and CDR2 FYNNEI. Germline trimming cut 5 bases from V and 2 bases from J; bases unmatched to any gene: 6. The CDR3: CASSPERGYTDTQYF. The CDR3 DNA is TGTGCCAGCAGTCCTGAGCGGGGGTACACAGATACGCAGTATTTT. The full variable domain, its missing parts supplied by reference TRBV2 and TRBJ2-3, is EPEVTQTPSHQVTQMGQEVILRCVPISNHLYFYWYRQILGQKVEFLVSFYNNEISEKSEIFDDQFSVERPDGSNFTLKIRSTKLEDSAMYFCASSPERGYTDTQYFGPGTRLTVL.

V gene TRBV4-2 combines with J gene TRBJ1-4, with TRBD1 matching 7 bases. This CDR3 is built from 14 residues. Germline lookup yields CDR1 LGHNA and CDR2 YNFKEQ. The trim removed 3 bases at V and 3 bases at J, leaving 1 base unmatched. CDR3: CASSQGQPNEKLFF. CDR3 sequence (DNA): TGTGCCAGCAGCCAGGGACAGCCTAATGAAAAACTGTTTTTT.

About this clone: At one end the junction does not follow the germline gene, possibly because of a read error. The chain links TRBV10-1 to TRBJ2-6, with D perhaps matching TRBD1 (6 bases). Germline V gene lookup returns CDR1 WNHNN and CDR2 SYGVQD (reference sequence). The length of the CDR3 is 16 residues. For the CDR3, the DNA is TGCGCCATCAGTAAAGAACCCGGGACAGGGGCCAACGTCCTGACTTTC. Encoded protein: CAISKEPGTGANVLTF.

This clone was recorded a few times. The V gene is TRBV5-1, the J gene TRBJ2-5; 7 bases are shared with TRBD2. Germline values: CDR1 SGHRS, CDR2 YFSETQ. The CDR3 spans 14 residues. With V trimmed by 4 bases and J by 3 bases, 6 bases remained unmatched. CDR3 in DNA: TGCGCCAGCAGCCCTGGGGCGGGAGAAGAGACCCAGTACTTC. This codes for CASSPGAGEETQYF.

The gene calls are TRBV6-5 and TRBJ1-2; D unresolved. V was shortened by 0 bases and J by 5 bases, with 7 bases between the two germline ends. The germline gives CDR1 MNHEY, CDR2 SVGAGI. The CDR3 has 13 residues. The CDR3 DNA follows: TGTGCCAGCAGTTACTCCGCGGGGTATGGCTACACCTTC. It is translated as CASSYSAGYGYTF.

The chain is built from TRBV3-1 (or the pseudogene TRBV3-2) and TRBJ2-1; a possible D gene is TRBD2 (5 bases). From germline, CDR1 is LGHDT and CDR2 YNNKEL (reference sequence). CDR3 length equals 17 residues. V was clipped by 1 base and J by 8 bases, with 21 bases between them. CDR3 sequence (DNA): TGTGCCAGCAGCCAAGGGCGCGGGTTTAACCCTCGCGATGAGCAGTTCTTC. Its protein is CASSQGRGFNPRDEQFF.

The CDR3 loop is CASSVGPENTEAFF. As DNA, the CDR3 is TGTGCCAGCAGCGTAGGTCCAGAGAACACTGAAGCTTTCTTT. The rearrangement joins TRBV9 to TRBJ1-1; D call uncertain. Trimming shortened V by 0 bases and J by 1 base, and 7 bases separated the two germline ends. Germline V gene lookup returns CDR1 SGDLS and CDR2 YYNGEE. The CDR3 totals 14 residues.